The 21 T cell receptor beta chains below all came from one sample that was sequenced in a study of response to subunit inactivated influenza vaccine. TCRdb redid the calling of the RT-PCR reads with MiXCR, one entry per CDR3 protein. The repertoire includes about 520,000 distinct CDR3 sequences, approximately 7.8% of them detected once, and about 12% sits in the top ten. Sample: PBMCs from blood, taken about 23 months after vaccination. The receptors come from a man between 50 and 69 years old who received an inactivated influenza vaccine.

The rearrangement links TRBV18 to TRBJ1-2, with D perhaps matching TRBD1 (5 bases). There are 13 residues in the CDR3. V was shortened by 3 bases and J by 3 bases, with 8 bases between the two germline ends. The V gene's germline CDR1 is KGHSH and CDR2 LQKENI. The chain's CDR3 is CASSPDTYYGYTF. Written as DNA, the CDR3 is TGTGCCAGCTCACCGGACACATACTATGGCTACACCTTC.

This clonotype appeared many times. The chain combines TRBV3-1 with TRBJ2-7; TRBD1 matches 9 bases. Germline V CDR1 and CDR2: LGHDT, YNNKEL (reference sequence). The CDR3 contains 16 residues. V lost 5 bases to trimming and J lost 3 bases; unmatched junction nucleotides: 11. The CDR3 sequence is CASSGSGTGLIYEQYF. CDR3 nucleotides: TGTGCCAGCAGCGGATCCGGGACAGGGTTAATCTACGAGCAGTACTTC.

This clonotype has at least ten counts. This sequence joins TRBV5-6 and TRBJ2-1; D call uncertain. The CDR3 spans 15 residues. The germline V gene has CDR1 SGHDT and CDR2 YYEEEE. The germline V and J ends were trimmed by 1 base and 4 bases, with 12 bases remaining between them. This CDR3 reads CASSLTTTTYNEQFF. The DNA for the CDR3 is TGTGCCAGCAGCTTGACCACAACTACATACAATGAGCAGTTCTTC.

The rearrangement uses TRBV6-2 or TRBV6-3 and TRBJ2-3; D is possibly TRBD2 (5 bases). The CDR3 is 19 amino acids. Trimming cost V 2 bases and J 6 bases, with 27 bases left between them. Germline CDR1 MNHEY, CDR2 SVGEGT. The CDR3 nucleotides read TGTGCCAGCAGTTACCCTACCCTCCTCGGCGGGCGAATTGGGGATACGCAGTATTTT. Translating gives CASSYPTLLGGRIGDTQYF.

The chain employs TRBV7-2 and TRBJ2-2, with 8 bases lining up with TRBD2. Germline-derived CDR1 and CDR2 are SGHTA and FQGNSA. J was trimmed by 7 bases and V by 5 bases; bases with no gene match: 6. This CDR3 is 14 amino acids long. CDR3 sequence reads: CASSQAGAVGELFF. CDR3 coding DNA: TGTGCCAGCAGCCAAGCGGGAGCGGTCGGGGAGCTGTTTTTT.

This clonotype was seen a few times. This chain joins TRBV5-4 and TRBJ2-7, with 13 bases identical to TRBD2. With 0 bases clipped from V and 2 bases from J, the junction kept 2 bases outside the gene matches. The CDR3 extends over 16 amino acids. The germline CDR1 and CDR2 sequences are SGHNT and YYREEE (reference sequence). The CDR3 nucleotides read TGTGCCAGCAGCTTGGATGGACTAGCGGGGGCCTACGAGCAGTACTTC. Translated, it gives CASSLDGLAGAYEQYF.

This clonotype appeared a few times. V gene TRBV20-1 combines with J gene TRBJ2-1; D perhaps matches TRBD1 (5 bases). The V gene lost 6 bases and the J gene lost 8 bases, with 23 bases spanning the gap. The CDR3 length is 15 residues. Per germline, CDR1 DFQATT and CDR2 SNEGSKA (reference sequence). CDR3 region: CSAIPAGKFSYEQFF. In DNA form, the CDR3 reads TGCAGTGCCATACCGGCAGGGAAATTTTCCTATGAGCAGTTCTTC.

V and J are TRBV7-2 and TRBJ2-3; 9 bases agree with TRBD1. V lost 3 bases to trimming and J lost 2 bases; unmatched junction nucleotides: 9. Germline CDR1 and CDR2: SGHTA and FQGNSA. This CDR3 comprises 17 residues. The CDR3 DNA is TGTGCCAGCAGCTTGAGGGGACAGGGTTCCCCCACAGATACGCAGTATTTT. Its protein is CASSLRGQGSPTDTQYF.

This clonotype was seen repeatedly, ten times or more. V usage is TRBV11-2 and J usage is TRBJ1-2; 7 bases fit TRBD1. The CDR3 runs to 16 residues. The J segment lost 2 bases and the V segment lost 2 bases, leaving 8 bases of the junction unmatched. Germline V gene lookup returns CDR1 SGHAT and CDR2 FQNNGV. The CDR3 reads CASSLSGGVGNYGYTF. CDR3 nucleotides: TGTGCCAGCAGCTTATCAGGGGGAGTAGGCAACTATGGCTACACCTTC. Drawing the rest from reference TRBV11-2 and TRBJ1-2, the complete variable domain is EAGVAQSPRYKIIEKRQSVAFWCNPISGHATLYWYQQILGQGPKLLIQFQNNGVVDDSQLPKDRFSAERLKGVDSTLKIQPAKLEDSAVYLCASSLSGGVGNYGYTFGSGTRLTVV.

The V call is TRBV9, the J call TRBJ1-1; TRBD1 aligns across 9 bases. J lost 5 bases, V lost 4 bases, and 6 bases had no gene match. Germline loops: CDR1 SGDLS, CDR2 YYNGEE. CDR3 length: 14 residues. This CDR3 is CASSPLTGGTEAFF. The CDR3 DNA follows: TGTGCCAGCAGCCCCTTGACAGGGGGTACTGAAGCTTTCTTT.

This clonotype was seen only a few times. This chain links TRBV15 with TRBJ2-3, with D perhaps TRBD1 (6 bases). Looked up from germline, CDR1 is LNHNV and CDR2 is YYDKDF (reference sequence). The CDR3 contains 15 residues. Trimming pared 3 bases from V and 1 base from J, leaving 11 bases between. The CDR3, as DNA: TGTGCCACCAGCAGGACCAACAGGGGCACAGATACGCAGTATTTT. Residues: CATSRTNRGTDTQYF.

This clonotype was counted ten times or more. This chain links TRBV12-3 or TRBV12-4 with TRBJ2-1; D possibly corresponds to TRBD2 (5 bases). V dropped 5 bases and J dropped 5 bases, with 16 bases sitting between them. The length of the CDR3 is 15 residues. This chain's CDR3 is CASSLGVAVNNEQFF. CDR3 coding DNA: TGTGCCAGCAGTCTCGGGGTGGCGGTCAACAATGAGCAGTTCTTC.

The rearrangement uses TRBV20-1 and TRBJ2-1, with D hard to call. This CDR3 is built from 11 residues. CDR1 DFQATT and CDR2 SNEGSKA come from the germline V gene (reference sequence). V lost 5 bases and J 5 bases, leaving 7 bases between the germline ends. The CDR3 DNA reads TGCAGTGCTCCCCGTCACAATGAGCAGTTCTTC. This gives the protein CSAPRHNEQFF.

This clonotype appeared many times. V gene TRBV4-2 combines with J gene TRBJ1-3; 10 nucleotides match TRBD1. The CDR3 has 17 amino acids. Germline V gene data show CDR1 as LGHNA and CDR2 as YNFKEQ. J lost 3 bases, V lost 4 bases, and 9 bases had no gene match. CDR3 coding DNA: TGTGCCAGCAGCCTCGCTGGGACAGGGGTAGATGGAAACACCATATATTTT. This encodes CASSLAGTGVDGNTIYF.

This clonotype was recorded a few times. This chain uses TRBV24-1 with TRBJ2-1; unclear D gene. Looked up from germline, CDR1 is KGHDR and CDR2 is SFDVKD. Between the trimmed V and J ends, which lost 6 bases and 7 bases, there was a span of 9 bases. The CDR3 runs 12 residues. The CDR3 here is CATSPGWNEQFF. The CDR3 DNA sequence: TGTGCCACCAGTCCGGGTTGGAATGAGCAGTTCTTC.

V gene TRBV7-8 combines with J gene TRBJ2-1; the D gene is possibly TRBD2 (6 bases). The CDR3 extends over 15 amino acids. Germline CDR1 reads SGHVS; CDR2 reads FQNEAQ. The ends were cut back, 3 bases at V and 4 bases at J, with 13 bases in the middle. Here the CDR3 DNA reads TGTGCCAGCAGCTTCCGGGAGCTCGTTTACAATGAGCAGTTCTTC. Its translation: CASSFRELVYNEQFF.

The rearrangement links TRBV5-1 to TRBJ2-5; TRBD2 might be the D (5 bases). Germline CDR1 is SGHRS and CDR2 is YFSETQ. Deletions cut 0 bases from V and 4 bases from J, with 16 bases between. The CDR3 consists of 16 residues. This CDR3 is CASSLGGSGRTETQYF. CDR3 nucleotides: TGCGCCAGCAGCTTGGGAGGCTCGGGAAGAACAGAGACCCAGTACTTC.

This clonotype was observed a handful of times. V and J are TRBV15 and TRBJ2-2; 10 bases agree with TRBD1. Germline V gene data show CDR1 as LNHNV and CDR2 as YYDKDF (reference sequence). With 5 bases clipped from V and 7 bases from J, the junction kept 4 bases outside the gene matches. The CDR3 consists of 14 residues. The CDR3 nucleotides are TGTGCCACCAGCCGACAGGGGGCCGGCGGGGAGCTGTTTTTT. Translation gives CATSRQGAGGELFF.

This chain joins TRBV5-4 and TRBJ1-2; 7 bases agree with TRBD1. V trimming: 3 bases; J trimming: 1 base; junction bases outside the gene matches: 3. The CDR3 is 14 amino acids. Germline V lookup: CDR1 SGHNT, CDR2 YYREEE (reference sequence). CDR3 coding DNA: TGTGCCAGCAGCTGGGGACAGCTTAACTATGGCTACACCTTC. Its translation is CASSWGQLNYGYTF.

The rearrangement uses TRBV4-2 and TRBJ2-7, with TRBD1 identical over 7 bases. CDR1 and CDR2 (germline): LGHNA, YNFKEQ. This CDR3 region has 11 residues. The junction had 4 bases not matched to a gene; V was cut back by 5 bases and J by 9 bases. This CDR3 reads CASSTGQMQYF. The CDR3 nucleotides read TGTGCCAGCAGCACGGGACAGATGCAGTACTTC.

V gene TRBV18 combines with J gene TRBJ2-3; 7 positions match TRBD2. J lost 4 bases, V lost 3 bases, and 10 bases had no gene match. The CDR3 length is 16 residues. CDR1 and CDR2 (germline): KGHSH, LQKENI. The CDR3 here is CASSPPRLASADTQYF. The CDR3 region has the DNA TGTGCCAGCTCACCTCCCAGACTAGCCTCGGCAGATACGCAGTATTTT.